This record looks at one T cell receptor beta chain sequence and its context. This sample stems from a study of T cells in Graves' hyperthyroidism and ophthalmopathy. Amplification of TCR beta CDR3 regions used RNA as the template. Carried out on the TCR CDR3, a first-round RT-PCR used the HTBI primer set. TCRdb ran MiXCR on the multiplex PCR reads and lists one entry per CDR3 protein. The sample consists of 300,000 to 400,000 distinct CDR3 sequences, roughly 20% of them appearing once. From germline, CDR1 is DFQATT and CDR2 SNEGSKA (reference sequence). The CDR3 length is 13 residues. The J segment lost 10 bases and the V segment lost 6 bases, leaving 9 bases of the junction unmatched.

The receptor was derived from a man aged 18 to 30 with Graves' ophthalmopathy. Sequences were obtained from blood. The V gene is TRBV20-1, the J gene TRBJ2-1; 10 bases fit TRBD2. The CDR3 spells CSAVSGGAGEQFF. The CDR3 coding sequence is TGCAGTGCCGTAAGCGGGGGGGCAGGGGAGCAGTTCTTC.